The 14 T cell receptor beta chains reported below all come from one sample, sequenced in a study of spatial heterogeneity in lung cancer. Notes on the study in general: Tumoral mutation counts were tracked by counts of expanded intratumoral alpha and beta TCRs.

TCRdb reprocessed the 5' RACE reads with MiXCR, giving one entry per CDR3 protein. This table has around 10,000 distinct CDR3 sequences, around 6% appearing once. Time point given: sample taken at primary tumor resection. These receptors are not linked to any known antigen. The sequences come from lung tumor tissue, collected at surgery. Receptor source: a female donor with early-stage non-small cell lung cancer.

This clonotype was picked up a small number of times. The rearrangement joins TRBV9 to TRBJ1-5, with D hard to call. The germline CDR1 and CDR2 sequences are SGDLS and YYNGEE. V was cut by 3 bases and J by 0 bases, with 10 bases left in between. CDR3 size: 15 residues. In DNA, the CDR3 is TGTGCCAGCAGCGAGACGGCATATAGCAATCAGCCCCAGCATTTT. It codes for CASSETAYSNQPQHF.

This clonotype appeared many times. The chain has TRBV7-6 and TRBJ2-1, with D possibly being TRBD2 (5 bases). The germline V gene has CDR1 SGHVS and CDR2 FNYEAQ. The CDR3 loop spans 15 amino acids. V was shortened by 5 bases and J by 2 bases, with 13 bases between the two germline ends. The CDR3 DNA sequence: TGTGCCAGCAGCCTCTCTGACGGGACCTACAATGAGCAGTTCTTC. Residues: CASSLSDGTYNEQFF.

This clonotype was counted only a few times. A much larger clone differs from this one at a single base, so this may be a read error. V is TRBV30 and J is TRBJ2-1; tentatively, D is TRBD1 or TRBD2 (5 bases each). The CDR3 loop spans 13 amino acids. Germline assignment: CDR1 GTSNPN and CDR2 SVGIG (reference sequence). The V end was cut by 5 bases, the J end by 7 bases, with 15 bases between. CDR3 protein: CAWGGSYVNEQFF. The CDR3, as DNA: TGTGCCTGGGGGGGTAGTTACGTGAATGAGCAGTTCTTC.

Only a few counts were recorded for this clonotype. The chain joins TRBV7-2 to TRBJ2-3, with D unclear. This CDR3 contains 14 residues. The germline V and J ends were trimmed by 4 bases and 1 base, with 9 bases remaining between them. From germline, CDR1 is SGHTA and CDR2 FQGNSA. As DNA, the CDR3 is TGTGCCAGCAGCTGGGTCCGAGGCACAGATACGCAGTATTTT. Protein: CASSWVRGTDTQYF.

This clonotype was recorded many times. The chain uses TRBV29-1 and TRBJ1-1; D gene ambiguous. Trimming took off 6 bases at V and 10 bases at J, with 18 bases between the two ends. The CDR3 sequence is 12 residues long. From germline, CDR1 is SQVTM and CDR2 ANQGSEA. The CDR3 loop is CSVRLESVAAFF. CDR3 DNA: TGCAGCGTGAGGTTGGAGTCAGTCGCAGCTTTCTTT. The variable domain in full, completed from reference TRBV29-1 and TRBJ1-1, reads SAVISQKPSRDICQRGTSLTIQCQVDSQVTMMFWYRQQPGQSLTLIATANQGSEATYESGFVIDKFPISRPNLTFSTLTVSNMSPEDSSIYLCSVRLESVAAFFGQGTRLTVV.

This clonotype was detected many times. The gene calls are TRBV11-3 and TRBJ2-2, with unresolved D. Germline CDR1 is SGHNT and CDR2 is YENEEA. V gave up 5 bases and J gave up 7 bases, with 8 bases separating them. This CDR3 region has 12 residues. The CDR3 DNA reads as TGTGCCAGCAGCCCAGAGAGCGGGGAGCTGTTTTTT. This translates into CASSPESGELFF.

This clonotype was seen many times. The CDR3 nucleotides read TGTGCCAGCAGCAGCTACGGGCTCTCTGGAAACACCATATATTTT. This translates into CASSSYGLSGNTIYF. The rearrangement joins TRBV7-2 to TRBJ1-3; D uncertain. The germline gives CDR1 SGHTA, CDR2 FQGNSA. The germline V and J ends were trimmed by 5 bases and 0 bases, with 11 bases remaining between them. The CDR3 spans 15 residues.

The V call is TRBV7-6, the J call TRBJ2-3; possible D gene TRBD2, 7 bases. V was pared by 5 bases and J by 2 bases, with 17 bases between. Germline V gene lookup returns CDR1 SGHVS and CDR2 FNYEAQ. The CDR3 extends over 16 amino acids. The DNA for the CDR3 is TGTGCCAGCAGCCACTCCGGGGGGCTTAACACAGATACGCAGTATTTT. Its protein product is CASSHSGGLNTDTQYF.

This clonotype was found many times. The V call is TRBV2, the J call TRBJ1-5; 10 positions match TRBD1. Germline V gene sequence: CDR1 SNHLY, CDR2 FYNNEI. The CDR3 covers 15 residues. Trimming took 4 bases from V and 5 from J; bases not matched to a gene: 5. DNA for the CDR3: TGTGCCAGCAGTGCGGGACAGGGGAATTATCAGCCCCAGCATTTT. Amino acids: CASSAGQGNYQPQHF. Complete variable domain (other parts from reference TRBV2 and TRBJ1-5): EPEVTQTPSHQVTQMGQEVILRCVPISNHLYFYWYRQILGQKVEFLVSFYNNEISEKSEIFDDQFSVERPDGSNFTLKIRSTKLEDSAMYFCASSAGQGNYQPQHFGDGTRLSIL.

This clonotype was detected a few times. The V call is TRBV5-4, the J call TRBJ2-2; D gene unclear. Trimming shortened V by 2 bases and J by 6 bases, and 11 bases separated the two germline ends. CDR3 length equals 14 residues. Germline V CDR1 and CDR2: SGHNT, YYREEE (reference sequence). The chain's CDR3 is CASSFQDLSGELFF. The CDR3, as DNA: TGTGCCAGCAGCTTCCAGGATCTTTCCGGGGAGCTGTTTTTT. Drawing the rest from reference TRBV5-4 and TRBJ2-2, the complete variable domain is ETGVTQSPTHLIKTRGQQVTLRCSSQSGHNTVSWYQQALGQGPQFIFQYYREEENGRGNFPPRFSGLQFPNYSSELNVNALELDDSALYLCASSFQDLSGELFFGEGSRLTVL.

This clonotype occurred many times. The chain uses TRBV12-3 or TRBV12-4 and TRBJ2-3; D is undetermined. V lost 4 bases to trimming and J lost 5 bases, with 7 bases between them. The CDR3 covers 12 residues. The CDR3 DNA is TGTGCCAGCAGTTCTAGGGTAGATACGCAGTATTTT. It encodes CASSSRVDTQYF.

As concerns this clonotype: A read error may produce the germline difference seen at one junction end. The chain recombines TRBV9 with TRBJ2-1; D may be TRBD2 (6 bases). Germline V gene data show CDR1 as SGDLS and CDR2 as YYNGEE. This CDR3 region has 15 residues. CDR3 coding DNA: TGTGACAGCAGCGCCGACCGGGAGTTTCCCAATGAGCAGTTCTTC. Translation gives CDSSADREFPNEQFF.

This clonotype was found a few times. The chain has TRBV4-3 and TRBJ1-2, with D tentatively TRBD1 (5 bases). Trimming stripped 1 base from V and 2 bases from J, with 14 bases between. This CDR3 contains 16 residues. The germline V gene has CDR1 LGHNA and CDR2 YSLEER. CDR3 in DNA: TGCGCCAGCAGCCAAGCCTCATGGGACCGAAACTATGGCTACACCTTC. The encoded protein is CASSQASWDRNYGYTF.

This clonotype was observed at least ten times. The V call is TRBV11-2, the J call TRBJ2-7; maybe TRBD2 (5 bases). This CDR3 is built from 14 residues. Germline-derived CDR1 and CDR2 are SGHAT and FQNNGV. With 3 bases removed from V and 3 bases from J, the gap between germline ends came to 12 bases. CDR3 protein: CASSFGLRDYEQYV. DNA for the CDR3: TGTGCCAGCAGCTTTGGCCTGAGGGACTACGAGCAGTACGTC.